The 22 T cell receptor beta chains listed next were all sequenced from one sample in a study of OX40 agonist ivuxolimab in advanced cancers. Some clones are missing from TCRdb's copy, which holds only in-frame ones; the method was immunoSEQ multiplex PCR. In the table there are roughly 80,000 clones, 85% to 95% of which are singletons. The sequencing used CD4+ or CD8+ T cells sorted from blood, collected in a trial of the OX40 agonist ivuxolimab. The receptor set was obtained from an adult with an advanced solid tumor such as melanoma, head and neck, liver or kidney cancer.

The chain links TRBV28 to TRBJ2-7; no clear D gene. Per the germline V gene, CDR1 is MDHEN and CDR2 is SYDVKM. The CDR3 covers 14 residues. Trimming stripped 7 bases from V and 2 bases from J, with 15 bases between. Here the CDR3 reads CASISQDGTYEQYF. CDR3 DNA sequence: TGTGCCAGCATCTCCCAGGACGGAACCTACGAGCAGTACTTC.

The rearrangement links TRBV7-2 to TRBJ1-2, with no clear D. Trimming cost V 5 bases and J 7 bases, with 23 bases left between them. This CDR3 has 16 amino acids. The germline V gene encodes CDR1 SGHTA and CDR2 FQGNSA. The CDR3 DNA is TGTGCCAGCAGCCCCCAGGCGGCCACGGTGTCCGGTGGCTACACCTTC. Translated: CASSPQAATVSGGYTF. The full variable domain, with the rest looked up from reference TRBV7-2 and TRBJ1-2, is GAGVSQSPSNKVTEKGKDVELRCDPISGHTALYWYRQSLGQGLEFLIYFQGNSAPDKSGLPSDRFSAERTGGSVSTLTIQRTQQEDSAVYLCASSPQAATVSGGYTFGSGTRLTVV.

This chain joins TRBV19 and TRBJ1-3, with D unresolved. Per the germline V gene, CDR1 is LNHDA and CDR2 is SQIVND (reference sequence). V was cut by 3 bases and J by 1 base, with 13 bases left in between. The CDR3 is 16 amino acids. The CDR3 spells CASSIGRGTSGNTIYF. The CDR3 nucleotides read TGTGCCAGTAGTATCGGGCGGGGAACGTCTGGAAACACCATATATTTT.

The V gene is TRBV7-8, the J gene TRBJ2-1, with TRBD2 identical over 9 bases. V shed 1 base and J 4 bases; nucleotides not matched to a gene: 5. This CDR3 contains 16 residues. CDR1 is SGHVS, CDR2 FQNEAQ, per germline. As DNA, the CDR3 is TGTGCCAGCAGCTTAGGGGCTAGCGGGGTATACAATGAGCAGTTCTTC. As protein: CASSLGASGVYNEQFF. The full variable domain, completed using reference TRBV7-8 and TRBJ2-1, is GAGVSQSPRYKVAKRGQDVALRCDPISGHVSLFWYQQALGQGPEFLTYFQNEAQLDKSGLPSDRFFAERPEGSVSTLKIQRTQQEDSAVYLCASSLGASGVYNEQFFGPGTRLTVL.

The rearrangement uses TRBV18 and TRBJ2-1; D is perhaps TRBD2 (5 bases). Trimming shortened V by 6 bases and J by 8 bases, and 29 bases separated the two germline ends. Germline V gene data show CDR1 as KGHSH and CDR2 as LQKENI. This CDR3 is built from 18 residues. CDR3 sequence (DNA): TGTGCCAGCTCCCACCATAGACTACCTGAAGCAGTCGGGGATGAGCAGTTCTTC. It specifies CASSHHRLPEAVGDEQFF.

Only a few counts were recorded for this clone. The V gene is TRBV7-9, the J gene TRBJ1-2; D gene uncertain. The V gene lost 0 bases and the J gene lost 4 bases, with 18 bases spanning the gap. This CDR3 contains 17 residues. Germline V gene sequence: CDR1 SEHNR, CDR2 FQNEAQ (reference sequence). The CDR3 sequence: CASSLASGGLYGYGYTF. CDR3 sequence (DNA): TGTGCCAGCAGCTTAGCTTCCGGAGGACTATACGGCTATGGCTACACCTTC.

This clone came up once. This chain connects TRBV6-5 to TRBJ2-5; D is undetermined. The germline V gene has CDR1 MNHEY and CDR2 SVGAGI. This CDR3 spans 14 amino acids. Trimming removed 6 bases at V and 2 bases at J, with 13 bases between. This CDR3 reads CASSRSGWQETQYF. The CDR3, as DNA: TGTGCCAGCAGCCGCAGTGGATGGCAAGAGACCCAGTACTTC.

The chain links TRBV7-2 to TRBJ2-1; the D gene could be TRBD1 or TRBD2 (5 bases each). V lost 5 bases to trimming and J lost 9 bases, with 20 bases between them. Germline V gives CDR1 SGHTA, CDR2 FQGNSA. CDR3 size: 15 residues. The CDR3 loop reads CASSTRDAGGREQFF. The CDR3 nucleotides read TGTGCCAGCAGCACCCGGGACGCCGGAGGACGTGAGCAGTTCTTC.

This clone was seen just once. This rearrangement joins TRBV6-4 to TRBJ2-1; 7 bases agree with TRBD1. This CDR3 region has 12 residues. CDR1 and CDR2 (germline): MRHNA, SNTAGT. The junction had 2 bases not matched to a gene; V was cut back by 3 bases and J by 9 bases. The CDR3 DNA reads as TGTGCCAGCAGTGAGACAGGGAGTGAGCAGTTCTTC. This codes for CASSETGSEQFF.

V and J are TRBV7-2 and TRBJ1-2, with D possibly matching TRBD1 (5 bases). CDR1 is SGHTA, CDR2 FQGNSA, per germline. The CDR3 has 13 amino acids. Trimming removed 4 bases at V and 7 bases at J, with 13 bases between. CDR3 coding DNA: TGTGCCAGCAGCTCCTTCCGGGACGGTGGCTACACCTTC. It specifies CASSSFRDGGYTF.

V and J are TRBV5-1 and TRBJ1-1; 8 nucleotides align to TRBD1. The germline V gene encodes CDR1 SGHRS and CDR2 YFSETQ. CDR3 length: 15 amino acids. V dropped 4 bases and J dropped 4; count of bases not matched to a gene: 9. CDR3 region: CASSPILTGGTEAFF. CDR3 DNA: TGCGCCAGCAGCCCTATTCTAACAGGGGGCACTGAAGCTTTCTTT.

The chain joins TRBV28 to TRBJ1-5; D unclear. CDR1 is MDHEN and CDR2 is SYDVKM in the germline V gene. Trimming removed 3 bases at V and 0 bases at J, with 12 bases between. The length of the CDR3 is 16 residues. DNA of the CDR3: TGTGCCAGCAGTTTGTCCTCACGAATTAGCAATCAGCCCCAGCATTTT. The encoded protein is CASSLSSRISNQPQHF.

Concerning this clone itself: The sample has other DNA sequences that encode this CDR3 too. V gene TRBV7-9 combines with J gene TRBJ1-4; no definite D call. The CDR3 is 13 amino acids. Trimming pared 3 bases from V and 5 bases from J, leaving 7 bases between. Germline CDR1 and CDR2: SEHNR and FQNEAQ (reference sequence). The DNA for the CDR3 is TGTGCCAGCAGCTTGGACCTGAATGAAAAACTGTTTTTT. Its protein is CASSLDLNEKLFF.

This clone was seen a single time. The CDR3 loop is CASSVFDEQFF. The CDR3 DNA reads as TGTGCCAGCAGTGTATTCGATGAGCAGTTCTTC. V usage is TRBV6-1 and J usage is TRBJ2-1; D is undetermined. Looked up from germline, CDR1 is MNHNS and CDR2 is SASEGT. The V and J ends lost 4 bases and 8 bases respectively, with 6 bases between them. This CDR3 is built from 11 residues.

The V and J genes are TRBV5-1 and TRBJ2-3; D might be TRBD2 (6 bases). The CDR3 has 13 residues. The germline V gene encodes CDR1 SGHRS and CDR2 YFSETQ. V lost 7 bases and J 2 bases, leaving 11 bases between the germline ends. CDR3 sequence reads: CASGGTTTDTQYF. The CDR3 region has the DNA TGCGCCAGCGGCGGGACCACCACAGATACGCAGTATTTT.

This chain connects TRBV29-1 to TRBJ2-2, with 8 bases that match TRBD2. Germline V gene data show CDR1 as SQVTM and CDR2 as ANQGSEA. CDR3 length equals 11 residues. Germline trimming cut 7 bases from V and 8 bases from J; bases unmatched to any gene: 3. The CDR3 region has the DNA TGCAGCGCCGGACTAGCTGGGGAGCTGTTTTTT. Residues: CSAGLAGELFF.

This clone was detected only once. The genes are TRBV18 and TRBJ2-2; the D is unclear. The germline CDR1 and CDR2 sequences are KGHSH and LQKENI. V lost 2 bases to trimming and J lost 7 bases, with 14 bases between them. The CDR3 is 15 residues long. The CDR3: CASSPEPTGGGELFF. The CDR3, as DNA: TGTGCCAGCTCACCAGAGCCAACCGGCGGCGGGGAGCTGTTTTTT.

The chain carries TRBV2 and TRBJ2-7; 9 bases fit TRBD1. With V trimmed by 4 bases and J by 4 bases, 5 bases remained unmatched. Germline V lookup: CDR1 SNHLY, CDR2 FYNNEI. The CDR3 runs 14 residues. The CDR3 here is CASSADRGRYEQYF. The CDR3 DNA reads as TGTGCCAGCAGTGCGGACAGGGGTAGGTACGAGCAGTACTTC.

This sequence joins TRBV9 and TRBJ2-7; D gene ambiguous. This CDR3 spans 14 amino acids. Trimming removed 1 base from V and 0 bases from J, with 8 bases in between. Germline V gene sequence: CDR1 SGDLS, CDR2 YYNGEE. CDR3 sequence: CASSVSPHSYEQYF. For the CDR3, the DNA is TGTGCCAGCAGCGTATCTCCACACTCCTACGAGCAGTACTTC.

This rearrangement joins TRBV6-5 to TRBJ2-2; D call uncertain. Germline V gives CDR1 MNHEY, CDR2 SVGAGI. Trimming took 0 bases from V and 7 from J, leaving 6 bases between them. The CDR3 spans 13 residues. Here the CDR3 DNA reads TGTGCCAGCAGTTACTCATTGGGCGGGGAGCTGTTTTTT. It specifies CASSYSLGGELFF.

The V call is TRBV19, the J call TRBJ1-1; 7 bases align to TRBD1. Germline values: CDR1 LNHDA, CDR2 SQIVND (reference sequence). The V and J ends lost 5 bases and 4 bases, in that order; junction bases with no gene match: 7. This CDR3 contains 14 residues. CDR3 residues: CASSSHTGVTEAFF. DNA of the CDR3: TGTGCCAGTAGTTCCCACACAGGGGTCACTGAAGCTTTCTTT.

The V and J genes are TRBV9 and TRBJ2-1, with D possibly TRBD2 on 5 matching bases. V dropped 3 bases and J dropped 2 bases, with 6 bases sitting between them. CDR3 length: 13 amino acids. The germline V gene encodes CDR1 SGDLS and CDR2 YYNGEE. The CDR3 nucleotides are TGTGCCAGCAGCGCCGGGACCTACAATGAGCAGTTCTTC. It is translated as CASSAGTYNEQFF.